Each of the 25 T cell receptor beta chains below was sequenced from the same sample in a study of identical twins. TCRdb reprocessed the 5' RACE reads via MiXCR and lists one record per CDR3 protein. The sample holds 1.5 million or so distinct CDR3 sequences, about 32% seen once. Source material: cord blood. The receptors come from a newborn girl in good health.

The CDR3 loop reads CSARMGQGLHGYTF. CDR3 nucleotides: TGCAGTGCTAGAATGGGACAGGGCCTACATGGCTACACCTTC. The chain uses TRBV20-1 and TRBJ1-2; TRBD1 agrees at 9 bases. V was pared by 2 bases and J by 6 bases, with 7 bases of the junction left unmatched. This CDR3 has 14 residues. Germline lookup yields CDR1 DFQATT and CDR2 SNEGSKA (reference sequence).

The CDR3 sequence is CASSLASTGNTEAFF. CDR3 nucleotides: TGTGCCAGCAGCTTAGCGTCGACAGGGAACACTGAAGCTTTCTTT. V usage is TRBV7-9 and J usage is TRBJ1-1; TRBD1 might be the D (6 bases). This CDR3 is 15 amino acids long. Germline-derived CDR1 and CDR2 are SEHNR and FQNEAQ (reference sequence). Trimming left V 0 bases short and J 1 base short, with 9 bases between. The variable domain in full, completed from reference TRBV7-9 and TRBJ1-1, reads DTGVSQNPRHKITKRGQNVTFRCDPISEHNRLYWYRQTLGQGPEFLTYFQNEAQLEKSRLLSDRFSAERPKGSFSTLEIQRTEQGDSAMYLCASSLASTGNTEAFFGQGTRLTVV.

The chain has TRBV12-3 or TRBV12-4 and TRBJ2-1; D is unclear. The CDR3 is 14 amino acids. The V end was cut by 2 bases, the J end by 7 bases, with 12 bases between. CDR3 loop: CASSLYARSNEQFF. CDR3 DNA: TGTGCCAGCAGTTTATACGCGCGTTCAAATGAGCAGTTCTTC.

This clonotype has ten or more counts. The chain carries TRBV6-5 and TRBJ1-2; TRBD1 matches at 9 bases. The germline CDR1 and CDR2 sequences are MNHEY and SVGAGI. This CDR3 has 13 amino acids. V lost 6 bases to trimming and J lost 4 bases; unmatched junction nucleotides: 3. The CDR3: CASRPGQGYGYTF. The DNA for the CDR3 is TGTGCCAGCAGACCGGGACAGGGCTATGGCTACACCTTC.

This clonotype appeared a single time. The V and J genes are TRBV20-1 and TRBJ1-5; possibly TRBD1 for D (5 bases). CDR1 is DFQATT, CDR2 SNEGSKA, per germline (reference sequence). CDR3 length equals 14 residues. V lost 1 base to trimming and J lost 6 bases, with 13 bases between them. The CDR3 spells CSARAPGPLQPQHF. CDR3 nucleotides: TGCAGTGCTAGAGCGCCGGGGCCTCTTCAGCCCCAGCATTTT.

This chain uses TRBV5-1 with TRBJ2-1; TRBD2 is a possible D gene (7 bases). CDR3 size: 18 residues. Germline V gene lookup returns CDR1 SGHRS and CDR2 YFSETQ. V lost 4 bases to trimming and J lost 4 bases, with 24 bases between them. The CDR3 DNA sequence: TGCGCCAGCAGCATATCTTTCAACGTGGCGGGGGCGTACAATGAGCAGTTCTTC. It specifies CASSISFNVAGAYNEQFF.

The sample holds a few counts of this clonotype. The V gene is TRBV6-1, the J gene TRBJ1-2; TRBD1 matches at 7 bases. CDR1 is MNHNS and CDR2 is SASEGT in the germline V gene. J lost 7 bases, V lost 6 bases, and 11 bases had no gene match. The CDR3 totals 14 residues. The CDR3 sequence is CASSDRARVSGYTF. CDR3 nucleotides: TGTGCCAGCAGCGACAGGGCCCGGGTGTCTGGCTACACCTTC.

The gene calls are TRBV12-3 or TRBV12-4 and TRBJ1-1; 8 nucleotides match TRBD1. Trimming took 1 base from V and 1 from J; bases not matched to a gene: 5. The CDR3 is 16 residues long. This CDR3 reads CASSLDWGTGNTEAFF. The CDR3 DNA follows: TGTGCCAGCAGTTTAGATTGGGGGACAGGGAACACTGAAGCTTTCTTT.

This clonotype was counted between two and nine times. The chain recombines TRBV5-6 with TRBJ2-7; 9 nucleotides line up with TRBD2. The V gene end was trimmed by 2 bases and the J gene end by 4 bases; junction bases not matched to a gene: 16. The germline V gene has CDR1 SGHDT and CDR2 YYEEEE. This CDR3 has 18 amino acids. CDR3 DNA: TGTGCCAGCAGCTTTGACAGGGATAGGGGGACTAGCTGGTACGAGCAGTACTTC. Its protein product is CASSFDRDRGTSWYEQYF. Full variable domain (outside the CDR3, taken from reference TRBV5-6 and TRBJ2-7): DAGVTQSPTHLIKTRGQQVTLRCSPKSGHDTVSWYQQALGQGPQFIFQYYEEEERQRGNFPDRFSGHQFPNYSSELNVNALLLGDSALYLCASSFDRDRGTSWYEQYFGPGTRLTVT.

The table lists this clonotype with a few counts. The J gene is TRBJ2-1, the V gene TRBV29-1, with 7 bases fitting TRBD2. Germline V gene lookup returns CDR1 SQVTM and CDR2 ANQGSEA. This CDR3 region has 16 residues. V trimming: 6 bases; J trimming: 3 bases; junction bases outside the gene matches: 14. The CDR3, as DNA: TGCAGCGTCAGGGCCTCTGGGGACTACTACTACAATGAGCAGTTCTTC. Its protein product is CSVRASGDYYYNEQFF.

The chain carries TRBV6-1 and TRBJ2-1; D call uncertain. The V gene lost 6 bases and the J gene lost 6 bases, with 9 bases spanning the gap. Germline values: CDR1 MNHNS, CDR2 SASEGT. This CDR3 contains 12 residues. CDR3 DNA sequence: TGTGCCAGCAGGCCCAACCTCAATGAGCAGTTCTTC. Translation: CASRPNLNEQFF.

In its sample, this clonotype was seen a few times. The V and J genes are TRBV6-6 and TRBJ2-7, with D maybe TRBD2 (6 bases). Germline V gene data show CDR1 as MNHNY and CDR2 as SVGAGI (reference sequence). V was clipped by 2 bases and J by 4 bases, with 9 bases between them. The CDR3 consists of 13 residues. This CDR3 is CASSYLSGYEQYF. For the CDR3, the DNA is TGTGCCAGCAGTTACCTCAGCGGGTACGAGCAGTACTTC.

This clonotype was counted only a few times. CDR3 sequence (DNA): TGCGCCAGCAGCTTGGCCGGGACCCGGGTTGGGTATGGCTACACCTTC. It yields the protein CASSLAGTRVGYGYTF. The chain has TRBV5-1 and TRBJ1-2, with a tentative D call TRBD1 (5 bases). Germline CDR1 is SGHRS and CDR2 is YFSETQ. With 0 bases removed from V and 5 bases from J, the gap between germline ends came to 17 bases. The CDR3 has 16 residues.

This clonotype showed up just a few times. V usage is TRBV9 and J usage is TRBJ2-3, with D perhaps TRBD2 (6 bases). CDR3 length equals 13 residues. V was pared by 0 bases and J by 9 bases, with 11 bases between. Germline lookup yields CDR1 SGDLS and CDR2 YYNGEE. This CDR3 is CASSVEAGLTQYF. CDR3 bases: TGTGCCAGCAGCGTAGAGGCGGGACTGACGCAGTATTTT.

This clonotype has a handful of counts. This chain links TRBV12-3 or TRBV12-4 with TRBJ2-7; 9 positions agree with TRBD2. The V and J ends lost 5 bases and 3 bases, in that order; junction bases with no gene match: 11. The CDR3 runs 16 residues. CDR3 bases: TGTGCCAGCAGTCCCGCCGCGTCTAGCGGGGTCTACGAGCAGTACTTC. Its protein is CASSPAASSGVYEQYF.

This clonotype has only a few counts. The rearrangement joins TRBV6-5 to TRBJ2-7, with 8 bases identical to TRBD1. CDR3 length: 16 amino acids. Germline CDR1 MNHEY, CDR2 SVGAGI. The V segment lost 6 bases and the J segment 4 bases; nucleotides outside the gene matches: 14. CDR3 sequence: CASSSIPGQVGYEQYF. DNA of the CDR3: TGTGCCAGCAGCTCCATACCGGGACAGGTCGGATACGAGCAGTACTTC.

A remark on this clonotype: A read error may produce the germline difference seen at one junction end. CDR3 sequence reads: CSARDQQGLNTGAFF. DNA for the CDR3: TGCAGTGCTAGAGACCAACAGGGATTGAACACTGGAGCTTTCTTT. The chain joins TRBV20-1 to TRBJ1-1; D might be TRBD1 (6 bases). Per the germline V gene, CDR1 is DFQATT and CDR2 is SNEGSKA (reference sequence). The CDR3 sequence is 15 residues long.

The J gene is TRBJ2-5, the V gene TRBV6-2 or TRBV6-3, with 7 positions matching TRBD1. Germline V gene lookup returns CDR1 MNHEY and CDR2 SVGEGT. The CDR3 covers 11 residues. V lost 6 bases to trimming and J lost 11 bases; unmatched junction nucleotides: 6. Written as DNA, the CDR3 is TGTGCCAGCAGGGACAGGAATGAGCAGTACTTC. This codes for CASRDRNEQYF.

The chain uses TRBV5-1 and TRBJ2-1; 11 bases agree with TRBD2. The last part of the DNA fits TRBJ2-7 better; the J call may be wrong. Germline V gene data show CDR1 as SGHRS and CDR2 as YFSETQ. The CDR3 totals 18 residues. CDR3 in amino acids: CASSLGPLGLAVYNEQYF. CDR3 sequence (DNA): TGCGCCAGCAGCTTGGGCCCCCTGGGACTAGCGGTCTACAATGAGCAGTACTTC.

This clonotype was recorded a few times. The rearrangement uses TRBV28 and TRBJ2-1; weak D call: TRBD1 (6 bases). V was pared by 5 bases and J by 4 bases, with 12 bases between. There are 14 residues in the CDR3. Germline CDR1 and CDR2: MDHEN and SYDVKM. The CDR3 coding sequence is TGTGCCAGCAGTCCCCTCGACAGGTACAATGAGCAGTTCTTC. It is translated as CASSPLDRYNEQFF.

Ten or more counts support this clonotype. The chain carries TRBV25-1 and TRBJ1-5; D ambiguous. This CDR3 comprises 14 residues. The germline V and J ends were trimmed by 2 bases and 1 base, with 6 bases remaining between them. CDR1 and CDR2 (germline): MGHDK, SYGVNS. Here the CDR3 DNA reads TGTGCCAGCAGTGAAGGACGGAGCAATCAGCCCCAGCATTTT. Its translation: CASSEGRSNQPQHF. Combining the CDR3 with reference TRBV25-1 and TRBJ1-5 gives the whole variable domain EADIYQTPRYLVIGTGKKITLECSQTMGHDKMYWYQQDPGMELHLIHYSYGVNSTEKGDLSSESTVSRIRTEHFPLTLESARPSHTSQYLCASSEGRSNQPQHFGDGTRLSIL.

Only a few counts were recorded for this clonotype. The genes are TRBV6-5 and TRBJ2-3, with 10 bases matching TRBD1. V shed 1 base, J shed 2 bases, and the junction held 3 bases outside the gene matches. There are 16 residues in the CDR3. Germline loops: CDR1 MNHEY, CDR2 SVGAGI. The DNA for the CDR3 is TGTGCCAGCAGTTACTACGGGACAGGGGTCACAGATACGCAGTATTTT. It yields the protein CASSYYGTGVTDTQYF.

V gene TRBV12-3 or TRBV12-4 combines with J gene TRBJ2-1; 9 bases map to TRBD1. The J call is in doubt because the DNA end fits TRBJ2-7 better. The CDR3 has 13 residues. The CDR3: CASRRTGDNEQYF. CDR3 DNA sequence: TGTGCCAGCAGGAGGACAGGGGACAATGAGCAGTACTTC.

The chain combines TRBV30 with TRBJ2-7, with D perhaps TRBD1 (5 bases). Per the germline V gene, CDR1 is GTSNPN and CDR2 is SVGIG (reference sequence). Trimming left V 1 base short and J 7 bases short, with 14 bases between. The CDR3 length is 13 residues. The CDR3 DNA sequence: TGTGCCTGGAGTGGGACATCCTACAATGAGCAGTACTTC. Protein: CAWSGTSYNEQYF. The whole variable domain, filled in from reference TRBV30 and TRBJ2-7, reads SQTIHQWPATLVQPVGSPLSLECTVEGTSNPNLYWYRQAAGRGLQLLFYSVGIGQISSEVPQNLSASRPQDRQFILSSKKLLLSDSGFYLCAWSGTSYNEQYFGPGTRLTVT.

This clonotype was detected a few times. The chain has TRBV5-1 and TRBJ2-5, with D unresolved. The CDR3 runs 13 residues. V was clipped by 1 base and J by 3 bases, with 7 bases between them. The V gene's germline CDR1 is SGHRS and CDR2 YFSETQ. In nucleotides, the CDR3 is TGCGCCAGCAGCTTGTATCAGGAAGAGACCCAGTACTTC. Translation gives CASSLYQEETQYF.